This entry lists 32 T cell receptor beta chains sequenced from one sample in a study of blood T cell repertoires in COVID-19. Sequenced by immunoSEQ multiplex PCR; TCRdb stores in-frame clones only, minus some. The repertoire holds some 100,000 clones, with around 82% as singletons. Sequencing was carried out using peripheral blood. The receptors were sampled from a woman aged 50 to 60 with acute or convalescent COVID-19.

The chain couples TRBV28 to TRBJ1-5; 10 bases fit TRBD1. CDR1 and CDR2 from the germline V gene are MDHEN and SYDVKM. The CDR3 is 15 amino acids. Germline trimming cut 4 bases from V and 5 bases from J; bases unmatched to any gene: 5. The CDR3 here is CASSSGGTGDQPQHF. In DNA form, the CDR3 reads TGTGCCAGCAGTTCTGGAGGGACAGGGGATCAGCCCCAGCATTTT.

This clone has only one observation. The chain combines TRBV5-1 with TRBJ1-2; D is perhaps TRBD1 (5 bases). Germline lookup yields CDR1 SGHRS and CDR2 YFSETQ. The germline V and J ends were trimmed by 0 bases and 6 bases, with 12 bases remaining between them. This CDR3 region has 14 residues. In DNA, the CDR3 is TGCGCCAGCAGCTTGGATAGGGGCGCGAATGGCTACACCTTC. Translation: CASSLDRGANGYTF.

This clone was observed a single time. The V gene is TRBV5-1, the J gene TRBJ1-4; a possible D gene is TRBD1 (6 bases). This CDR3 spans 14 amino acids. Trimming left V 0 bases short and J 7 bases short, with 10 bases between. Germline loops: CDR1 SGHRS, CDR2 YFSETQ. The CDR3 DNA reads TGCGCCAGCAGCTTGGACAGGGCGGCTGAAAAACTGTTTTTT. Amino acids: CASSLDRAAEKLFF.

The V call is TRBV11-2, the J call TRBJ1-4; 7 nucleotides agree with TRBD1. J gave up 5 bases and V 6 bases, and 9 bases lay outside the gene matches. The CDR3 contains 15 residues. Germline CDR1 and CDR2: SGHAT and FQNNGV. The CDR3 reads CASRGNRGGNEKLFF. CDR3 bases: TGTGCCAGCAGGGGAAACAGGGGAGGAAATGAAAAACTGTTTTTT. Based on the CDR3 plus reference TRBV11-2 and TRBJ1-4, the full variable domain is EAGVAQSPRYKIIEKRQSVAFWCNPISGHATLYWYQQILGQGPKLLIQFQNNGVVDDSQLPKDRFSAERLKGVDSTLKIQPAKLEDSAVYLCASRGNRGGNEKLFFGSGTQLSVL.

A note on this clone: The sample contains more than one DNA sequence encoding this CDR3. For the CDR3, the DNA is TGTGCCAGCAGCTTAGGTGGGGGGTCGGGAGGTTCTAAACAGGGGCAGTTCTTC. Residues: CASSLGGGSGGSKQGQFF. V usage is TRBV11-2 and J usage is TRBJ2-1, with a tentative D call TRBD2 (7 bases). CDR1 is SGHAT, CDR2 FQNNGV, per germline. V was clipped by 1 base and J by 12 bases, with 28 bases between them. This CDR3 is 18 amino acids long.

V gene TRBV3-1 (or the pseudogene TRBV3-2) combines with J gene TRBJ2-2; 8 bases map to TRBD1. The V segment lost 2 bases and the J segment 3 bases; nucleotides outside the gene matches: 11. The length of the CDR3 is 18 residues. The germline V gene has CDR1 LGHDT and CDR2 YNNKEL (reference sequence). CDR3 nucleotides: TGTGCCAGCAGCCAATCGTCGTTTGGGACAGGTTACACCGGGGAGCTGTTTTTT. Its translation is CASSQSSFGTGYTGELFF.

This clone was seen more than once but under ten times. V gene TRBV5-4 combines with J gene TRBJ1-5, with TRBD1 matching 9 bases. V was pared by 8 bases and J by 7 bases, with 7 bases of the junction left unmatched. Germline assignment: CDR1 SGHNT and CDR2 YYREEE (reference sequence). This CDR3 is built from 13 residues. The CDR3 sequence: CASPGQGKQPQHF. CDR3 in DNA: TGTGCCAGTCCGGGACAGGGTAAGCAGCCCCAGCATTTT.

The rearrangement links TRBV4-2 to TRBJ2-5, with a weak D call TRBD2 (5 bases). Germline CDR1 LGHNA, CDR2 YNFKEQ. Trimming removed 1 base from V and 2 bases from J, with 14 bases in between. This CDR3 has 16 amino acids. As DNA, the CDR3 is TGTGCCAGCAGCCAAGCAGCGAGGAGGTTTCAAGAGACCCAGTACTTC. It codes for CASSQAARRFQETQYF.

The chain couples TRBV13 to TRBJ1-1; the D gene is possibly TRBD1 (6 bases). V gave up 1 base and J gave up 5 bases, with 20 bases separating them. The germline V gene has CDR1 PRHDT and CDR2 FYEKMQ (reference sequence). The CDR3 runs to 17 residues. This CDR3 is CASSLVGFIGGRTEAFF. The CDR3 DNA follows: TGTGCCAGCAGCTTAGTAGGTTTCATAGGGGGACGAACTGAAGCTTTCTTT.

The V gene is TRBV2, the J gene TRBJ2-3, with D possibly TRBD2 on 6 matching bases. Trimming removed 6 bases from V and 8 bases from J, with 18 bases in between. The germline V gene encodes CDR1 SNHLY and CDR2 FYNNEI. The CDR3 length is 14 residues. The CDR3 DNA reads as TGTGCCAGCAGGCTTACGGAGGGACTTGGTACGCAGTATTTT. This sequence encodes CASRLTEGLGTQYF.

The genes are TRBV2 and TRBJ2-2; 7 nucleotides match TRBD1. V dropped 6 bases and J dropped 1; count of bases not matched to a gene: 5. There are 15 residues in the CDR3. Germline CDR1 SNHLY, CDR2 FYNNEI. CDR3 coding DNA: TGTGCCAGCAGGATCGGGACAGTGAACACCGGGGAGCTGTTTTTT. As protein: CASRIGTVNTGELFF.

This rearrangement joins TRBV5-1 to TRBJ2-5; 7 bases map to TRBD1. The CDR3 covers 15 residues. V lost 7 bases to trimming and J lost 5 bases; unmatched junction nucleotides: 14. Per the germline V gene, CDR1 is SGHRS and CDR2 is YFSETQ. CDR3 sequence (DNA): TGCGCCAGCTCAACAATCCCAGGGGGATGGGAGACCCAGTACTTC. Residues: CASSTIPGGWETQYF.

The chain uses TRBV3-1 (or the pseudogene TRBV3-2) and TRBJ1-1, with D hard to call. The germline V gene encodes CDR1 LGHDT and CDR2 YNNKEL (reference sequence). V lost 2 bases, J lost 4 bases, and 11 bases lay in between. The length of the CDR3 is 14 residues. The CDR3 region is CASSQLNRGTEAFF. Here the CDR3 DNA reads TGTGCCAGCAGCCAACTGAACCGAGGCACTGAAGCTTTCTTT.

The gene calls are TRBV30 and TRBJ1-3; the D is unclear. CDR3 length: 15 residues. Germline-derived CDR1 and CDR2 are GTSNPN and SVGIG (reference sequence). Between the trimmed V and J ends, which lost 1 base and 0 bases, there was a span of 10 bases. The CDR3 is CAWSGRTSSGNTIYF. The CDR3 DNA follows: TGTGCCTGGAGTGGCCGTACTAGCTCTGGAAACACCATATATTTT.

This chain connects TRBV11-2 to TRBJ1-1; 7 bases map to TRBD1. The J segment lost 5 bases and the V segment lost 7 bases, leaving 13 bases of the junction unmatched. There are 15 residues in the CDR3. CDR1 SGHAT and CDR2 FQNNGV come from the germline V gene. The chain's CDR3 is CASNPTGVRNTEAFF. CDR3 in DNA: TGTGCCAGCAATCCTACAGGGGTAAGGAATACTGAAGCTTTCTTT.

Only one count was recorded for this clone. The J gene is TRBJ1-2, the V gene TRBV27; 8 bases line up with TRBD1. The trim removed 4 bases at V and 9 bases at J, leaving 4 bases unmatched. The CDR3 totals 12 residues. The germline V gene has CDR1 MNHEY and CDR2 SMNVEV (reference sequence). CDR3 in DNA: TGTGCCAGCAGTTGGGACAGGAGCAGCTACACCTTC. Amino acid sequence: CASSWDRSSYTF.

The chain's CDR3 is CSVEDLNSYEQYF. CDR3 sequence (DNA): TGCAGCGTTGAAGATCTTAACTCCTACGAGCAGTACTTC. V usage is TRBV29-1 and J usage is TRBJ2-7; D remains ambiguous. This CDR3 spans 13 amino acids. Germline loops: CDR1 SQVTM, CDR2 ANQGSEA. V was shortened by 0 bases and J by 0 bases, with 6 bases between the two germline ends.

Here the CDR3 DNA reads TGTGCCAGCACCACCCGGGGTCGGGAGACCCAGTACTTC. Protein product: CASTTRGRETQYF. This chain joins TRBV3-1 (or the pseudogene TRBV3-2) and TRBJ2-5; D perhaps matches TRBD2 (5 bases). Germline V gene data show CDR1 as LGHDT and CDR2 as YNNKEL (reference sequence). This CDR3 comprises 13 residues. The germline V and J ends were trimmed by 7 bases and 5 bases, with 14 bases remaining between them.

The chain has TRBV4-1 and TRBJ1-2; the match to TRBD1 covers 8 bases. J gave up 0 bases and V 0 bases, and 3 bases lay outside the gene matches. Germline CDR1 MGHRA, CDR2 YSYEKL. This CDR3 is 16 amino acids long. As DNA, the CDR3 is TGCGCCAGCAGCCAAGAGGGACAGGTACCTAACTATGGCTACACCTTC. Its translation: CASSQEGQVPNYGYTF.

This clone appeared a single time. The chain couples TRBV5-4 to TRBJ1-6; D ambiguous. This CDR3 contains 14 residues. Germline V gene data show CDR1 as SGHNT and CDR2 as YYREEE (reference sequence). V shed 5 bases and J shed 5 bases, with 11 bases lying between them. The DNA of the CDR3 is TGTGCCAGCAGTCGGTCCATCGATAATTCACCCCTCCACTTT. Protein product: CASSRSIDNSPLHF.

The genes are TRBV27 and TRBJ1-2; TRBD1 matches at 7 bases. Germline V CDR1 and CDR2: MNHEY, SMNVEV (reference sequence). J gave up 6 bases and V 5 bases, and 12 bases lay outside the gene matches. The CDR3 is 15 amino acids. The CDR3 protein is CASSRRTRDSDGYTF. CDR3 DNA sequence: TGTGCCAGCAGTCGTCGAACGCGGGACAGCGATGGCTACACCTTC.

The chain is built from TRBV6-5 and TRBJ2-3, with 10 bases fitting TRBD1. The germline gives CDR1 MNHEY, CDR2 SVGAGI. CDR3 length: 16 residues. The J segment lost 1 base and the V segment lost 1 base, leaving 2 bases of the junction unmatched. CDR3 in DNA: TGTGCCAGCAGTTACTGGGGGACAGGGGGCACAGATACGCAGTATTTT. Its translation: CASSYWGTGGTDTQYF.

The rearrangement joins TRBV1 to TRBJ2-3; no check of the table's D call, TRBD2, against the DNA was made. TRBV1 is annotated as a pseudogene. The CDR3 contains 15 residues. CDR3 bases: TGCACCAGCAGCCAAGATTGCGGCTTCACAGATACGCAGTATTTT. This gives the protein CTSSQDCGFTDTQYF.

This chain uses TRBV10-1 with TRBJ2-3; D gene uncertain. CDR1 is WNHNN and CDR2 is SYGVQD in the germline V gene (reference sequence). V was clipped by 4 bases and J by 3 bases, with 14 bases between them. The CDR3 covers 15 residues. For the CDR3, the DNA is TGCGCCAGCAGTGCAGGAAAAGGTGTGACAGATACGCAGTATTTT. This encodes CASSAGKGVTDTQYF.

In DNA form, the CDR3 reads TGTGCCAGCAGATACGGACTAGCGGGCGCAGATACGCAGTATTTT. Residues: CASRYGLAGADTQYF. The chain links TRBV2 to TRBJ2-3; 11 nucleotides line up with TRBD2. Per germline, CDR1 SNHLY and CDR2 FYNNEI. The CDR3 loop spans 15 amino acids. Trimming removed 6 bases from V and 4 bases from J; junction bases left unmatched: 6.

This chain links TRBV7-2 with TRBJ1-5; weak D call: TRBD1 (5 bases). CDR1 is SGHTA, CDR2 FQGNSA, per germline. V lost 0 bases to trimming and J lost 4 bases, with 10 bases between them. The CDR3 spans 15 residues. CDR3: CASSLASGLNQPQHF. CDR3 sequence (DNA): TGTGCCAGCAGCTTAGCGTCAGGGCTAAATCAGCCCCAGCATTTT.

The chain recombines TRBV2 with TRBJ1-1; TRBD1 agrees at 7 bases. Germline lookup yields CDR1 SNHLY and CDR2 FYNNEI. This CDR3 has 13 residues. V lost 6 bases, J lost 8 bases, and 9 bases stayed unmatched. CDR3 sequence: CASSPLNRGEAFF. Written as DNA, the CDR3 is TGTGCCAGCAGCCCTCTAAACAGGGGCGAAGCTTTCTTT. Together with reference TRBV2 and TRBJ1-1, the CDR3 gives the full variable domain: EPEVTQTPSHQVTQMGQEVILRCVPISNHLYFYWYRQILGQKVEFLVSFYNNEISEKSEIFDDQFSVERPDGSNFTLKIRSTKLEDSAMYFCASSPLNRGEAFFGQGTRLTVV.

The chain joins TRBV5-1 to TRBJ2-5; tentative D call: TRBD1 (5 bases). This CDR3 comprises 13 residues. Germline CDR1 reads SGHRS; CDR2 reads YFSETQ. V dropped 0 bases and J dropped 2 bases, with 5 bases sitting between them. CDR3 sequence: CASSLEGQETQYF. DNA of the CDR3: TGCGCCAGCAGCTTGGAGGGGCAAGAGACCCAGTACTTC.

The chain joins TRBV6-6 to TRBJ2-7; 9 bases are shared with TRBD2. Germline assignment: CDR1 MNHNY and CDR2 SVGAGI (reference sequence). The CDR3 is 14 residues long. The V segment lost 7 bases and the J segment 4 bases; nucleotides outside the gene matches: 8. In DNA form, the CDR3 reads TGTGCCAGCACCTCACTAGCGGGCGGGTACGAGCAGTACTTC. It encodes CASTSLAGGYEQYF.

The chain carries TRBV19 and TRBJ1-1; TRBD1 matches 12 bases. Germline V gives CDR1 LNHDA, CDR2 SQIVND (reference sequence). The length of the CDR3 is 13 residues. Trimming removed 5 bases from V and 10 bases from J; junction bases left unmatched: 5. Here the CDR3 reads CASSSWDRGRAFF. The DNA for the CDR3 is TGTGCCAGTAGTTCCTGGGACAGGGGGCGAGCTTTCTTT.

The V gene is TRBV2, the J gene TRBJ1-5; 9 positions match TRBD1. The length of the CDR3 is 15 residues. Germline V gives CDR1 SNHLY, CDR2 FYNNEI. Trimming cost V 6 bases and J 2 bases; bases outside gene matches: 5. As DNA, the CDR3 is TGTGCCAGCAGCGCGACAGGGGGAGGCAATCAGCCCCAGCATTTT. Protein sequence: CASSATGGGNQPQHF.

This clone was recorded once. The rearrangement uses TRBV5-1 and TRBJ2-7; TRBD1 is a possible D gene (6 bases). The CDR3 loop spans 15 amino acids. In germline, CDR1 is SGHRS, CDR2 YFSETQ. Trimming stripped 4 bases from V and 4 bases from J, with 18 bases between. The CDR3 region is CASSQGRDTFYEQYF. The CDR3 nucleotides read TGCGCCAGCAGCCAGGGCCGGGACACCTTTTACGAGCAGTACTTC.